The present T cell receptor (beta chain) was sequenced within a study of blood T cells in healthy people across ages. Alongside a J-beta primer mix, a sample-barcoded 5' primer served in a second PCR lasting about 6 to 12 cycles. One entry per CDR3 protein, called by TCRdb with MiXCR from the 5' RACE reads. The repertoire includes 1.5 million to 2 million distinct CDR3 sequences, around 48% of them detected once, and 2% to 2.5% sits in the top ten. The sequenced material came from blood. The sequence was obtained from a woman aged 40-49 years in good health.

The DNA for the CDR3 is TGTGCCAGCAGCGTAGCGGGACAGGCTTCGACCCAGTACTTC. Amino acids: CASSVAGQASTQYF. This chain links TRBV9 with TRBJ2-5; 8 nucleotides match TRBD1. This CDR3 has 14 amino acids. Trimming took 0 bases from V and 7 from J; bases not matched to a gene: 5. CDR1 SGDLS and CDR2 YYNGEE come from the germline V gene. The variable domain in full, with the rest retrieved from reference TRBV9 and TRBJ2-5, is DSGVTQTPKHLITATGQRVTLRCSPRSGDLSVYWYQQSLDQGLQFLIQYYNGEERAKGNILERFSAQQFPDLHSELNLSSLELGDSALYFCASSVAGQASTQYFGPGTRLLVL.